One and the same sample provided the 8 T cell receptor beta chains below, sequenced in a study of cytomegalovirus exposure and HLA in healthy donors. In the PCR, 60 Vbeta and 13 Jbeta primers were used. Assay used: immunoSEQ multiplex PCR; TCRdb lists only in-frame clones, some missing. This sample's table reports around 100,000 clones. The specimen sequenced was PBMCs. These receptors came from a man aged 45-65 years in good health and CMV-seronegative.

CDR3 DNA sequence: TGTGCCAGTAGGACGACAGGAAGCTCTGGGGCCAACGTCCTGACTTTC. It codes for CASRTTGSSGANVLTF. The J gene is TRBJ2-6, the V gene TRBV19, with a weak D call TRBD1 (6 bases). V was cut by 6 bases and J by 0 bases, with 12 bases left in between. CDR1 LNHDA and CDR2 SQIVND come from the germline V gene (reference sequence). The CDR3 runs 16 residues.

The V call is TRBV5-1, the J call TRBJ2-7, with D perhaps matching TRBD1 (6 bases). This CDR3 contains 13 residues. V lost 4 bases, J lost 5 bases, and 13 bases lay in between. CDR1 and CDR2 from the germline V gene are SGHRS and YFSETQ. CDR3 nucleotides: TGCGCCAGCAGCGGGCTGACAGGCAACGAGCAGTACTTC. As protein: CASSGLTGNEQYF.

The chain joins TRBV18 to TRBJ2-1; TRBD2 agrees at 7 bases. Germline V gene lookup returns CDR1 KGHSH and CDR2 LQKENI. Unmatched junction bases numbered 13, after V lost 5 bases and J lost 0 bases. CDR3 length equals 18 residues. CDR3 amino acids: CASSTALFRDYSYNEQFF. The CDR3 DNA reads TGTGCCAGCTCAACCGCCCTCTTCCGGGACTACTCCTACAATGAGCAGTTCTTC.

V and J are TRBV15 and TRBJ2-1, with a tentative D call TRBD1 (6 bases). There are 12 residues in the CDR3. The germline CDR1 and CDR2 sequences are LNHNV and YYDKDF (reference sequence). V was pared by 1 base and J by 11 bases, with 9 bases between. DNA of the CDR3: TGTGCCACCAGCAGAGTAGGGACAAAGCAGTTCTTC. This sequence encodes CATSRVGTKQFF.

The CDR3 nucleotides are TGTGCCAGCTCACCGGGACACAGAAACACTGAAGCTTTCTTT. Amino acid sequence: CASSPGHRNTEAFF. The chain is built from TRBV18 and TRBJ1-1; a weak D match, TRBD1 (6 bases). V shed 3 bases and J shed 2 bases, with 10 bases lying between them. Germline V gene sequence: CDR1 KGHSH, CDR2 LQKENI. This CDR3 contains 14 residues. Full variable domain (missing parts from reference TRBV18 and TRBJ1-1): NAGVMQNPRHLVRRRGQEARLRCSPMKGHSHVYWYRQLPEEGLKFMVYLQKENIIDESGMPKERFSAEFPKEGPSILRIQQVVRGDSAAYFCASSPGHRNTEAFFGQGTRLTVV.

The CDR3 nucleotides are TGTGCCAGTAGTATAGGCCCGGGACTAGGGGATTCACCCCTCCACTTT. It specifies CASSIGPGLGDSPLHF. The chain is built from TRBV19 and TRBJ1-6; possibly TRBD1 for D (5 bases). V was trimmed by 1 base and J by 8 bases, leaving 15 bases between them. The CDR3 runs 16 residues. Looked up from germline, CDR1 is LNHDA and CDR2 is SQIVND (reference sequence).

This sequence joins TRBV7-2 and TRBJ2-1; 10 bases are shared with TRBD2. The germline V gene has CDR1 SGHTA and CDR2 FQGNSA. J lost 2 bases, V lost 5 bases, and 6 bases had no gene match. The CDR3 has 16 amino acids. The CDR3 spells CASSQGGLATYNEQFF. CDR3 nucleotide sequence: TGTGCCAGCAGCCAGGGGGGACTAGCGACCTACAATGAGCAGTTCTTC.

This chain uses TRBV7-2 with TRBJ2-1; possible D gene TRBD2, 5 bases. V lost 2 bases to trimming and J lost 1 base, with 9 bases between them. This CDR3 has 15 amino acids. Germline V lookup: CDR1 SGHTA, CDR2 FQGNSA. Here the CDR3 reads CASSLSRESYNEQFF. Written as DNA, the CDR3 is TGTGCCAGCAGCTTATCTAGGGAGTCCTACAATGAGCAGTTCTTC. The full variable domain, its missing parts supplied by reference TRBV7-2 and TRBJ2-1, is GAGVSQSPSNKVTEKGKDVELRCDPISGHTALYWYRQSLGQGLEFLIYFQGNSAPDKSGLPSDRFSAERTGGSVSTLTIQRTQQEDSAVYLCASSLSRESYNEQFFGPGTRLTVL.